The 22 T cell receptor beta chains reported below all come from one sample, sequenced in a study of T cells in Graves' hyperthyroidism and ophthalmopathy. Regions amplified from RNA transcripts were the TCR beta CDR3 regions. The TCR CDR3 was amplified in a first-round RT-PCR using the HTBI primer set. MiXCR was run by TCRdb on the multiplex PCR reads, yielding one entry per CDR3 protein. The repertoire has about 560,000 distinct CDR3 sequences, about a sixth of them found once; the top ten carry roughly 7.3%. The sequencing sample was made of blood. The receptor source for this set is a woman younger than 45 with Graves' hyperthyroidism.

This clonotype was recorded at least ten times. CDR3 nucleotides: TGTGCCAGCAGTTTTGGGCAGGGAGGAGAGACCCAGTACTTC. Protein: CASSFGQGGETQYF. This chain joins TRBV6-1 and TRBJ2-5, with D tentatively TRBD2 (6 bases). This CDR3 comprises 14 residues. The germline V and J ends were trimmed by 5 bases and 4 bases, with 14 bases remaining between them. Germline V gives CDR1 MNHNS, CDR2 SASEGT.

This clonotype showed up many times. The CDR3 here is CSVDRGGSNTGELFF. CDR3 nucleotide sequence: TGCAGCGTTGATCGTGGGGGCAGTAACACCGGGGAGCTGTTTTTT. The chain recombines TRBV29-1 with TRBJ2-2, with D possibly matching TRBD1 (6 bases). This CDR3 region has 15 residues. Per the germline V gene, CDR1 is SQVTM and CDR2 is ANQGSEA. V shed 3 bases and J shed 2 bases, with 13 bases lying between them.

In this sample, this clonotype turned up once. The gene calls are TRBV19 and TRBJ2-7; unclear D gene. The germline CDR1 and CDR2 sequences are LNHDA and SQIVND (reference sequence). This CDR3 is 14 amino acids long. V gave up 8 bases and J gave up 7 bases, with 21 bases separating them. The CDR3 DNA reads as TGTGCCAGTTTGGCTACCTTTAATGGGGATGAGCAGTACTTC. Amino acids: CASLATFNGDEQYF. Full variable domain (missing parts from reference TRBV19 and TRBJ2-7): DGGITQSPKYLFRKEGQNVTLSCEQNLNHDAMYWYRQDPGQGLRLIYYSQIVNDFQKGDIAEGYSVSREKKESFPLTVTSAQKNPTAFYLCASLATFNGDEQYFGPGTRLTVT.

This clonotype was observed at least ten times. The V gene is TRBV3-1, the J gene TRBJ2-5; perhaps TRBD1 as D (5 bases). Germline loops: CDR1 LGHDT, CDR2 YNNKEL (reference sequence). The CDR3 consists of 11 residues. Trimming left V 6 bases short and J 5 bases short, with 7 bases between. The CDR3 loop reads CASRGRETQYF. In nucleotides, the CDR3 is TGTGCCAGCAGGGGGCGTGAGACCCAGTACTTC.

The chain uses TRBV3-1 and TRBJ2-5; possibly TRBD2 for D (6 bases). The CDR3 totals 13 residues. Trimming took off 2 bases at V and 10 bases at J, with 14 bases between the two ends. CDR1 is LGHDT and CDR2 is YNNKEL in the germline V gene (reference sequence). The CDR3 is CASSQQRAACQYF. The CDR3 DNA is TGTGCCAGCAGCCAACAGCGGGCCGCCTGCCAGTACTTC.

This clonotype was seen more than once but under ten times. The rearrangement links TRBV6-2 or TRBV6-3 to TRBJ2-1, with unresolved D. CDR1 MNHEY and CDR2 SVGEGT come from the germline V gene. V gave up 0 bases and J gave up 8 bases, with 8 bases separating them. This CDR3 spans 13 amino acids. This chain's CDR3 is CASSYSTGYEQFF. CDR3 DNA sequence: TGTGCCAGCAGTTACTCGACGGGCTATGAGCAGTTCTTC.

This clonotype was seen at least ten times. The chain joins TRBV6-1 to TRBJ1-3, with D maybe TRBD1 (5 bases). Germline CDR1 is MNHNS and CDR2 is SASEGT. V was clipped by 6 bases and J by 6 bases, with 15 bases between them. The CDR3 consists of 14 residues. The CDR3 bases are TGTGCCAGCAGATCGGGGGTATACGAAAACACCATATATTTT. Protein product: CASRSGVYENTIYF.

This chain connects TRBV6-5 to TRBJ2-7, with TRBD1 as a possible D gene (5 bases). Trimming pared 2 bases from V and 4 bases from J, leaving 9 bases between. CDR1 is MNHEY and CDR2 is SVGAGI in the germline V gene. The length of the CDR3 is 13 residues. The CDR3 region is CASSYRQQYEQYF. The DNA for the CDR3 is TGTGCCAGCAGTTACAGACAGCAATACGAGCAGTACTTC.

The sample holds many counts of this clonotype. This rearrangement joins TRBV20-1 to TRBJ1-1, with 7 nucleotides matching TRBD1. V lost 6 bases to trimming and J lost 4 bases; unmatched junction nucleotides: 11. The CDR3 consists of 14 residues. Germline V gene lookup returns CDR1 DFQATT and CDR2 SNEGSKA (reference sequence). This chain's CDR3 is CSANSGRGPTEAFF. CDR3 bases: TGCAGTGCGAACTCAGGGAGGGGGCCCACTGAAGCTTTCTTT.

This clonotype was observed a handful of times. This chain uses TRBV5-1 with TRBJ2-6; a possible D gene is TRBD2 (5 bases). The CDR3 totals 17 residues. V gave up 2 bases and J gave up 1 base, with 13 bases separating them. CDR1 and CDR2 (germline): SGHRS, YFSETQ. The CDR3 is CASSFPGIRSGANVLTF. CDR3 DNA: TGCGCCAGCAGCTTTCCGGGGATCAGGTCTGGGGCCAACGTCCTGACTTTC.

This clonotype occurred many times. The chain joins TRBV5-1 to TRBJ2-1, with D possibly being TRBD1 (5 bases). Trimming stripped 4 bases from V and 3 bases from J, with 11 bases between. The CDR3 totals 14 residues. CDR1 and CDR2 (germline): SGHRS, YFSETQ. CDR3 nucleotide sequence: TGCGCCAGCAGCATGCAAGGACACTACAATGAGCAGTTCTTC. Its translation is CASSMQGHYNEQFF.

This clonotype was counted ten times or more. V usage is TRBV4-1 and J usage is TRBJ2-7, with TRBD2 matching 10 bases. The CDR3 has 15 residues. V trimming: 4 bases; J trimming: 3 bases; junction bases outside the gene matches: 6. Germline CDR1 is MGHRA and CDR2 is YSYEKL. CDR3 residues: CASSRTGTSVYEQYF. CDR3 in DNA: TGCGCCAGCAGCCGGACCGGGACTAGCGTCTACGAGCAGTACTTC.

This chain connects TRBV27 to TRBJ1-6, with 8 bases aligning to TRBD1. J gave up 13 bases and V 7 bases, and 18 bases lay outside the gene matches. The CDR3 runs to 16 residues. Per the germline V gene, CDR1 is MNHEY and CDR2 is SMNVEV (reference sequence). This CDR3 reads CASIKDRVPSCLPLHF. The CDR3 bases are TGTGCCAGCATAAAGGACAGGGTGCCCTCTTGTCTGCCCCTCCACTTT.

This chain links TRBV6-2 or TRBV6-3 with TRBJ1-2; weak D call: TRBD1 (5 bases). The CDR3 is made up of 13 amino acids. Germline-derived CDR1 and CDR2 are MNHEY and SVGEGT. Trimming took off 6 bases at V and 3 bases at J, with 11 bases between the two ends. For the CDR3, the DNA is TGTGCCAGCAGGAGACAGTCCTACTATGGCTACACCTTC. Amino acids: CASRRQSYYGYTF.

Remarks on this clonotype: Being one base from a much bigger clone, this may be a read error. This chain uses TRBV18 with TRBJ1-1, with D maybe TRBD1 (5 bases). Germline V lookup: CDR1 KGHSH, CDR2 LQKENI. This CDR3 comprises 15 residues. V lost 3 bases and J lost 0, with 11 bases in between. CDR3: CASSPATGMNTEAFF. CDR3 DNA: TGTGCCAGCTCACCCGCTACAGGCATGAACACTGAAGCTTTCTTT.

V gene TRBV2 combines with J gene TRBJ2-1, with D possibly matching TRBD2 (6 bases). This CDR3 is 14 amino acids long. Germline CDR1 and CDR2: SNHLY and FYNNEI. Trimming pared 6 bases from V and 8 bases from J, leaving 17 bases between. The CDR3 bases are TGTGCCAGCAGGTTCGGGAGTCCCACCTATGAGCAGTTCTTC. Amino acid sequence: CASRFGSPTYEQFF.

This clonotype was seen repeatedly, ten times or more. The rearrangement uses TRBV6-5 and TRBJ1-1; no clear D gene. The CDR3 has 14 residues. Germline CDR1 and CDR2: MNHEY and SVGAGI. With 0 bases removed from V and 3 bases from J, the gap between germline ends came to 8 bases. The CDR3 loop is CASSYSEGYTEAFF. The CDR3 nucleotides read TGTGCCAGCAGTTACTCGGAGGGCTACACTGAAGCTTTCTTT.

This clonotype occurred many times. The chain has TRBV6-1 and TRBJ2-7, with 8 nucleotides matching TRBD1. This CDR3 has 16 residues. V shed 7 bases, J shed 3 bases, and the junction held 14 bases outside the gene matches. From germline, CDR1 is MNHNS and CDR2 SASEGT. The CDR3 nucleotides are TGTGCCAGCACCGATTCCCGGGACAGGTTTCTCTACGAGCAGTACTTC. It yields the protein CASTDSRDRFLYEQYF.

This clonotype was observed many times. The chain employs TRBV5-1 and TRBJ1-1; D is undetermined. V was trimmed by 0 bases and J by 8 bases, leaving 11 bases between them. CDR3 size: 13 residues. Germline CDR1 and CDR2: SGHRS and YFSETQ. The CDR3 DNA is TGCGCCAGCAGCTTGGCCCCGGGATTGGAAGCTTTCTTT. Protein: CASSLAPGLEAFF.

This chain connects TRBV4-2 to TRBJ2-1, with 14 bases fitting TRBD2. The CDR3 has 16 amino acids. J lost 6 bases, V lost 3 bases, and 4 bases had no gene match. Germline assignment: CDR1 LGHNA and CDR2 YNFKEQ. The CDR3 loop is CASSHGLAGGGNEQFF. CDR3 sequence (DNA): TGTGCCAGCAGCCACGGACTAGCGGGAGGAGGCAATGAGCAGTTCTTC.

This clonotype has a handful of counts. The CDR3 bases are TGCGCCAGCAGTGCTAGCGTAGCCGGGGAGCTGTTTTTT. It yields the protein CASSASVAGELFF. The chain recombines TRBV10-1 with TRBJ2-2; D is perhaps TRBD2 (6 bases). Germline assignment: CDR1 WNHNN and CDR2 SYGVQD (reference sequence). Trimming removed 4 bases at V and 6 bases at J, with 9 bases between. The CDR3 is 13 residues long.

Ten or more counts support this clonotype. The chain recombines TRBV28 with TRBJ1-5; no firm D call. The V gene's germline CDR1 is MDHEN and CDR2 SYDVKM. The CDR3 is 9 residues long. CDR3 amino acids: CGIGLPQHF. The CDR3 DNA sequence: TGTGGAATAGGGCTGCCCCAGCATTTT.